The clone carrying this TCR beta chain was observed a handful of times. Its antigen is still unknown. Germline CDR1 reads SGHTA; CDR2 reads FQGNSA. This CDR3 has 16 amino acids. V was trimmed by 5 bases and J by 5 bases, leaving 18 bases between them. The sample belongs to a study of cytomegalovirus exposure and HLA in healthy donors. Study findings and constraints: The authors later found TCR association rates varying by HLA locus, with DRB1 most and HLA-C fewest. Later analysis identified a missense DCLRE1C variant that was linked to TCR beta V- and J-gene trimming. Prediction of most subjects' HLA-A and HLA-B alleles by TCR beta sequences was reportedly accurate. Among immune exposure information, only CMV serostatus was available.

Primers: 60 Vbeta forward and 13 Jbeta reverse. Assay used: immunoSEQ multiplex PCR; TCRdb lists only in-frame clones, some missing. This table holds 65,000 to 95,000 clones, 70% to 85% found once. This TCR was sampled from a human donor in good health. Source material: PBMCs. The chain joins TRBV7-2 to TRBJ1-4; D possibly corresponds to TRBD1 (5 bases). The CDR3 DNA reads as TGTGCCAGCAGCGTTCAAACAGGAATCTTCAATGAAAAACTGTTTTTT. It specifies CASSVQTGIFNEKLFF.